Listed here is a single T cell receptor (beta chain). Its antigen is unknown. This sample is drawn from a study of radiation and T cells in renal cell carcinoma. Study-level findings and limits: Pretreatment tumor biopsies were lacking, so baseline clonotypes are unknown. In blood, top tumor clones expanded by 2 weeks, shrinking by 4.

Looked up from germline, CDR1 is SGHAT and CDR2 is FQNNGV. The CDR3 extends over 11 amino acids. V shed 6 bases and J shed 8 bases, with 10 bases lying between them. Time point defined: baseline pretreatment blood. Indicated treatment: 15 Gy SBRT to primary tumor, nephrectomy 4 weeks later. This renal cell carcinoma was of the clear cell type. Only in-frame clones appear in the TCRdb table, and some are missing; sequencing was by immunoSEQ multiplex PCR. Of 100,000 to 150,000 clones listed, around 84% are singletons. This chain links TRBV11-2 with TRBJ1-1; tentatively, D is TRBD1 (6 bases). Sequencing was performed on blood, taken from a patient whose treatment included radiotherapy and nephrectomy. This clonotype was obtained from a woman aged 55-69 years with renal cell carcinoma. The CDR3 DNA sequence: TGTGCCAGCAGAATGGACAGCGAAGCTTTCTTT. Translating gives CASRMDSEAFF.